A single sample is the source of the 12 T cell receptor beta chains below, sequenced in a study of low-dose radiotherapy and immunotherapy resistance in tumors. Covering alpha and beta chains, TRAV- and TRBV-specific primers were used for the first-strand cDNA. Using a constant-region primer together with a V-primer adapter, TCRs were subjected to about 18 PCR cycles of amplification. Each CDR3 protein gets one entry after TCRdb re-called the reads with MiXCR. The data hold around 10,000 distinct CDR3 sequences, with about 62% observed a single time. The source of these receptors is a human donor with advanced metastatic prostate, ovarian, gallbladder or colorectal cancer (not recorded which). This table probably holds off-target reads from a library built for another chain.

This clonotype has a single count. The gene calls are TRBV7-6 and TRBJ2-7, with D perhaps TRBD1 (6 bases). V dropped 5 bases and J dropped 6 bases, with 17 bases sitting between them. CDR1 and CDR2 (germline): SGHVS, FNYEAQ. CDR3 length: 14 amino acids. CDR3 region: CASSHRQDAGEQYF. The CDR3 DNA is TGTGCCAGCAGCCACAGACAGGACGCGGGCGAGCAGTACTTC.

The chain carries TRBV6-1 and TRBJ2-3; 7 bases agree with TRBD1. J lost 1 base, V lost 5 bases, and 6 bases had no gene match. The CDR3 length is 15 residues. The germline V gene encodes CDR1 MNHNS and CDR2 SASEGT. The CDR3 DNA reads as TGTGCCAGCAGTCAATACAGGGGCCGCACAGATACGCAGTATTTT. The encoded protein is CASSQYRGRTDTQYF.

The chain couples TRBV30 to TRBJ2-7, with 8 bases lining up with TRBD1. Losses at the gene ends were 6 bases for V and 4 bases for J; bases not matched to a gene: 11. The CDR3 sequence is 14 residues long. CDR1 is GTSNPN and CDR2 is SVGIG in the germline V gene (reference sequence). In nucleotides, the CDR3 is TGTGCCTGCATACGGCGGACAGGGAATTACGAGCAGTACTTC. Translated, it gives CACIRRTGNYEQYF.

V is TRBV10-3 and J is TRBJ2-1; 9 positions match TRBD2. Germline CDR1 and CDR2: ENHRY and SYGVKD. The CDR3 is 16 amino acids. Losses at the gene ends were 4 bases for V and 5 bases for J; bases not matched to a gene: 9. The CDR3 loop is CAISGRETSGNNEQFF. The CDR3 bases are TGTGCCATCAGTGGACGCGAGACTAGCGGTAACAATGAGCAGTTCTTC.

J is TRBJ1-3 and V is TRBV29-1; TRBD1 is a possible D gene (5 bases). The CDR3 sequence is 14 residues long. Trimming took 7 bases from V and 3 from J, leaving 16 bases between them. Germline CDR1 SQVTM, CDR2 ANQGSEA. This CDR3 reads CSGSNGGFGNTIYF. CDR3 DNA sequence: TGCAGCGGGAGTAACGGGGGATTTGGAAACACCATATATTTT.

V gene TRBV14 combines with J gene TRBJ2-5, with D tentatively TRBD2 (6 bases). The CDR3 contains 17 residues. Trimming removed 0 bases at V and 3 bases at J, with 17 bases between. From germline, CDR1 is SGHDN and CDR2 FVKESK. This chain's CDR3 is CASSQEGRVADKETQYF. The CDR3 DNA reads TGTGCCAGCAGCCAAGAGGGGCGAGTAGCGGATAAAGAGACCCAGTACTTC.

A few counts support this clonotype. The V call is TRBV6-5, the J call TRBJ1-1, with D unclear. The ends were cut back, 2 bases at V and 1 base at J, with 8 bases in the middle. Germline V gene sequence: CDR1 MNHEY, CDR2 SVGAGI. This CDR3 comprises 14 residues. In DNA, the CDR3 is TGTGCCAGCAGTTACGCGGGTACGAACACTGAAGCTTTCTTT. Its protein product is CASSYAGTNTEAFF.

The rearrangement uses TRBV14 and TRBJ2-1; TRBD2 agrees at 7 bases. Trimming at V came to 0 bases and at J to 0 bases, leaving 2 bases not matched to a gene. This CDR3 has 16 amino acids. The germline V gene encodes CDR1 SGHDN and CDR2 FVKESK. This CDR3 reads CASSQDGGSSYNEQFF. The CDR3 nucleotides are TGTGCCAGCAGCCAAGACGGCGGGAGCTCCTACAATGAGCAGTTCTTC.

The chain has TRBV6-5 and TRBJ2-1; no clear D gene. V lost 8 bases to trimming and J lost 0 bases, with 14 bases between them. CDR1 and CDR2 from the germline V gene are MNHEY and SVGAGI. The CDR3 is made up of 15 amino acids. DNA of the CDR3: TGTGCCAGCCGCTTGGATCGGAGCTCCTACAATGAGCAGTTCTTC. Its translation: CASRLDRSSYNEQFF.

The CDR3 here is CASSSRQGAYTEAFF. The CDR3 DNA is TGCGCCAGCAGCTCCCGACAGGGGGCCTACACTGAAGCTTTCTTT. J is TRBJ1-1 and V is TRBV5-1, with TRBD1 matching over 10 bases. Germline V gene sequence: CDR1 SGHRS, CDR2 YFSETQ. The CDR3 is 15 amino acids. After removal of 3 bases from V and 3 bases from J, the junction contained 5 bases not matched to a gene.

This sequence joins TRBV7-2 and TRBJ2-7, with 8 bases lining up with TRBD1. Germline values: CDR1 SGHTA, CDR2 FQGNSA. CDR3 size: 16 residues. The trim removed 3 bases at V and 4 bases at J, leaving 11 bases unmatched. CDR3 bases: TGTGCCAGCAGCTTGCGGAATGGCAGGGGGCCTTACGAGCAGTACTTC. Translating gives CASSLRNGRGPYEQYF.

The chain recombines TRBV5-4 with TRBJ2-7, with 16 bases lining up with TRBD2. Germline-derived CDR1 and CDR2 are SGHNT and YYREEE (reference sequence). This CDR3 has 18 amino acids. Trimming at V came to 4 bases and at J to 6 bases, leaving 13 bases not matched to a gene. The CDR3, as DNA: TGTGCCAGCAGCGGAAGCTTCGGGACTAGCGGGAGGGCCATCGAGCAGTACTTC. Amino acids: CASSGSFGTSGRAIEQYF.